The 29 T cell receptor beta chains below were found in one sample sequenced in a study of blood T cells in healthy people across ages. The use of a sample-barcoded 5' primer and a J-beta primer mix characterized a second PCR of 7 to 11 cycles. TCRdb fed the 5' RACE reads into MiXCR, producing one record per CDR3 protein. The repertoire has 920,000 or so distinct CDR3 sequences, 45% of them found once; the top ten carry approximately 17%. What was sequenced was blood. The source of these receptors is a woman aged 55-70 years in good health.

The chain uses TRBV15 and TRBJ2-5; 14 bases align to TRBD2. This CDR3 region has 15 residues. In germline, CDR1 is LNHNV, CDR2 YYDKDF (reference sequence). V gave up 5 bases and J gave up 4 bases; unmatched junction bases: 3. The CDR3 loop reads CATSRGLAGGETQYF. The CDR3 DNA is TGTGCCACCAGCCGAGGACTAGCGGGAGGAGAGACCCAGTACTTC. The full variable domain, completed using reference TRBV15 and TRBJ2-5, is DAMVIQNPRYQVTQFGKPVTLSCSQTLNHNVMYWYQQKSSQAPKLLFHYYDKDFNNEADTPDNFQSRRPNTSFCFLDIRSPGLGDTAMYLCATSRGLAGGETQYFGPGTRLLVL.

V is TRBV28 and J is TRBJ2-5; unclear D gene. Trimming took off 7 bases at V and 1 base at J, with 4 bases between the two ends. CDR1 and CDR2 from the germline V gene are MDHEN and SYDVKM. The CDR3 totals 11 residues. DNA of the CDR3: TGTGCCAGCACGGCCCAAGAGACCCAGTACTTC. It is translated as CASTAQETQYF.

The V call is TRBV14, the J call TRBJ2-1, with D hard to call. Germline V gives CDR1 SGHDN, CDR2 FVKESK. V was shortened by 0 bases and J by 10 bases, with 13 bases between the two germline ends. This CDR3 has 14 amino acids. In nucleotides, the CDR3 is TGTGCCAGCAGCCAAGATGACGGTAGGCGCGAGCAGTTCTTC. It translates to CASSQDDGRREQFF.

This clonotype came up a few times. V usage is TRBV29-1 and J usage is TRBJ2-5; a possible D gene is TRBD2 (6 bases). The V and J ends lost 7 bases and 0 bases respectively, with 9 bases between them. This CDR3 has 12 amino acids. Germline loops: CDR1 SQVTM, CDR2 ANQGSEA. The CDR3: CSGGLNQETQYF. In DNA form, the CDR3 reads TGCAGCGGGGGACTGAACCAAGAGACCCAGTACTTC.

About this clonotype: A much larger clone lies a single base off, so this may be a read error. The chain is built from TRBV7-2 and TRBJ2-5, with 8 bases identical to TRBD2. The J call may be incorrect, as the DNA end agrees better with TRBJ2-7. CDR3 length equals 15 residues. Per the germline V gene, CDR1 is SGHTA and CDR2 is FQGNSA. This chain's CDR3 is CACSLDSGLGSEQYF. CDR3 in DNA: TGTGCCTGCAGCTTAGACTCGGGACTAGGGAGCGAGCAGTACTTC.

The chain joins TRBV29-1 to TRBJ2-7; TRBD2 matches 10 bases. J gave up 6 bases and V 4 bases, and 15 bases lay outside the gene matches. The CDR3 has 16 residues. Germline V gene sequence: CDR1 SQVTM, CDR2 ANQGSEA. The CDR3 is CSVGPRLAGVSGEQYF. DNA of the CDR3: TGCAGCGTTGGCCCCCGGCTAGCGGGAGTGTCGGGCGAGCAGTACTTC.

The J gene is TRBJ2-3, the V gene TRBV5-1; no clear D gene. V was cut by 4 bases and J by 4 bases, with 10 bases left in between. The V gene's germline CDR1 is SGHRS and CDR2 YFSETQ. The CDR3 is 13 residues long. The CDR3 DNA sequence: TGCGCCAGCAGCCCTGATGTTGCAGATACGCAGTATTTT. Amino acid sequence: CASSPDVADTQYF.

The rearrangement links TRBV29-1 to TRBJ2-2; weak D call: TRBD2 (6 bases). Per the germline V gene, CDR1 is SQVTM and CDR2 is ANQGSEA. With 5 bases removed from V and 0 bases from J, the gap between germline ends came to 13 bases. CDR3 length: 15 amino acids. CDR3 sequence reads: CSVRGNPANTGELFF. CDR3 nucleotide sequence: TGCAGCGTTCGGGGGAACCCCGCGAACACCGGGGAGCTGTTTTTT.

Regarding this clonotype: A read error may account for a junction end that differs from germline. This sequence joins TRBV6-5 and TRBJ1-6; no clear D. The CDR3 is made up of 13 amino acids. Germline V gene data show CDR1 as MNHEY and CDR2 as SVGAGI. Written as DNA, the CDR3 is TGCGCCAGCAGTTACTCACCAGATTCACCCCTCCACTTT. This gives the protein CASSYSPDSPLHF.

This chain joins TRBV4-1 and TRBJ2-5; weak D call: TRBD2 (6 bases). The end of the DNA is better explained by TRBJ2-7, so the J call may be wrong. CDR3 length: 12 residues. CDR1 MGHRA and CDR2 YSYEKL come from the germline V gene. The CDR3 loop is CASNQTSAEQYF. In DNA, the CDR3 is TGCGCCAGCAACCAGACTAGTGCCGAGCAGTACTTC.

This chain uses TRBV4-1 with TRBJ2-7; no definite D call. Germline-derived CDR1 and CDR2 are MGHRA and YSYEKL. The CDR3 runs 14 residues. V was clipped by 5 bases and J by 0 bases, with 11 bases between them. In DNA, the CDR3 is TGCGCCAGCAGCTCCATAGCCGACTCCTACGAGCAGTACTTC. Its translation: CASSSIADSYEQYF.

The chain recombines TRBV12-3 or TRBV12-4 with TRBJ2-5, with TRBD1 identical over 7 bases. Trimming took 6 bases from V and 0 from J; bases not matched to a gene: 7. CDR3 length equals 15 residues. The CDR3 nucleotides are TGTGCCAGCAGGGGACAGATGGGGCACCAAGAGACCCAGTACTTC. It encodes CASRGQMGHQETQYF.

The chain links TRBV12-3 or TRBV12-4 to TRBJ1-2; D is perhaps TRBD1 (6 bases). The CDR3 is made up of 13 amino acids. V was trimmed by 5 bases and J by 4 bases, leaving 11 bases between them. CDR3 in DNA: TGTGCCAGCAGTACAGGGTTCGGCTATGGCTACACCTTC. It specifies CASSTGFGYGYTF.

The chain uses TRBV7-8 and TRBJ2-1; D is ambiguous. Germline loops: CDR1 SGHVS, CDR2 FQNEAQ. The CDR3 sequence is 12 residues long. Trimming stripped 1 base from V and 9 bases from J, with 7 bases between. For the CDR3, the DNA is TGTGCCAGCAGCTTAGGCGTAGCTGAGCAGTTCTTC. Protein sequence: CASSLGVAEQFF.

The chain joins TRBV4-1 to TRBJ2-4; TRBD1 aligns across 8 bases. The germline gives CDR1 MGHRA, CDR2 YSYEKL. CDR3 length: 20 amino acids. After removal of 0 bases from V and 0 bases from J, the junction contained 13 bases not matched to a gene. The CDR3 bases are TGCGCCAGCAGCCAAGAAAAGGCATCCCGACAGGGGTTAGCCAAAAACATTCAGTACTTC. Residues: CASSQEKASRQGLAKNIQYF.

This clonotype was picked up a small number of times. V and J are TRBV20-1 and TRBJ2-7, with 10 positions matching TRBD2. From germline, CDR1 is DFQATT and CDR2 SNEGSKA (reference sequence). After removal of 2 bases from V and 3 bases from J, the junction contained 4 bases not matched to a gene. The CDR3 is 14 residues long. CDR3 sequence (DNA): TGCAGTGCTAGATCCAGGACTAGCGGCTACGAGCAGTACTTC. It specifies CSARSRTSGYEQYF.

The chain couples TRBV6-1 to TRBJ2-7; no reliable D call. Trimming stripped 0 bases from V and 0 bases from J, with 12 bases between. This CDR3 spans 16 amino acids. Germline assignment: CDR1 MNHNS and CDR2 SASEGT. The CDR3 bases are TGTGCCAGCAGTGAAGCTTTCCTGGATCCCTCCTACGAGCAGTACTTC. Encoded protein: CASSEAFLDPSYEQYF.

The chain couples TRBV12-3 or TRBV12-4 to TRBJ2-4; tentatively, D is TRBD1 or TRBD2 (7 bases each). V was pared by 5 bases and J by 13 bases, with 21 bases between. This CDR3 is built from 14 residues. The CDR3 spells CASSLGQVAGEQYF. For the CDR3, the DNA is TGTGCCAGCAGTCTAGGACAGGTCGCGGGGGAGCAGTACTTC.

CDR3 sequence (DNA): TGTGCCAGCAGTTTGACAGGGAAGAATGAGCAGTTCTTC. Translation: CASSLTGKNEQFF. V usage is TRBV27 and J usage is TRBJ2-1; 7 positions match TRBD1. The germline V gene has CDR1 MNHEY and CDR2 SMNVEV (reference sequence). The CDR3 is 13 amino acids. V lost 3 bases and J lost 7; bases outside the gene matches: 3.

The chain couples TRBV2 to TRBJ2-3; D perhaps matches TRBD2 (5 bases). Per germline, CDR1 SNHLY and CDR2 FYNNEI. There are 12 residues in the CDR3. V lost 7 bases and J 4 bases, leaving 9 bases between the germline ends. CDR3 protein: CASKVGADTQYF. CDR3 bases: TGTGCCAGCAAGGTCGGGGCAGATACGCAGTATTTT.

A few counts support this clonotype. This chain uses TRBV7-2 with TRBJ2-1; 11 bases line up with TRBD1. V shed 0 bases and J 2 bases; nucleotides not matched to a gene: 3. Germline V gene data show CDR1 as SGHTA and CDR2 as FQGNSA. There are 17 residues in the CDR3. This chain's CDR3 is CASSLAPGQGAYNEQFF. CDR3 nucleotide sequence: TGTGCCAGCAGCTTAGCCCCGGGACAGGGGGCCTACAATGAGCAGTTCTTC.

V and J are TRBV9 and TRBJ2-7, with 13 positions matching TRBD2. After removal of 4 bases from V and 5 bases from J, the junction contained 6 bases not matched to a gene. This CDR3 is built from 15 residues. The germline V gene has CDR1 SGDLS and CDR2 YYNGEE. In DNA form, the CDR3 reads TGTGCCAGCAGCCGACTAGCGGGAGGTAATCACGAGCAGTACTTC. Translation gives CASSRLAGGNHEQYF.

DNA of the CDR3: TGCAGCGGGAATACAGGGGACACTGAAGCTTTCTTT. Protein sequence: CSGNTGDTEAFF. The chain uses TRBV29-1 and TRBJ1-1, with 7 bases that match TRBD1. The trim removed 7 bases at V and 3 bases at J, leaving 5 bases unmatched. This CDR3 contains 12 residues. The germline CDR1 and CDR2 sequences are SQVTM and ANQGSEA.

The chain combines TRBV27 with TRBJ2-7; 7 positions agree with TRBD2. The CDR3 is 15 amino acids. J gave up 0 bases and V 6 bases, and 8 bases lay outside the gene matches. In germline, CDR1 is MNHEY, CDR2 SMNVEV (reference sequence). This CDR3 reads CASRDSGRGSYEQYF. In DNA, the CDR3 is TGTGCCAGCAGGGATTCTGGGAGGGGCTCCTACGAGCAGTACTTC.

This CDR3 reads CASSHRKDDYTF. As DNA, the CDR3 is TGTGCCAGCAGCCACAGGAAGGATGACTACACCTTC. V and J are TRBV9 and TRBJ1-2, with a weak D call TRBD1 (5 bases). V was shortened by 4 bases and J by 10 bases, with 14 bases between the two germline ends. This CDR3 region has 12 residues. Germline V lookup: CDR1 SGDLS, CDR2 YYNGEE.

This clonotype was found many times. The chain has TRBV27 and TRBJ2-7; 9 bases match TRBD1. V gave up 5 bases and J gave up 6 bases; unmatched junction bases: 5. There are 13 residues in the CDR3. The germline gives CDR1 MNHEY, CDR2 SMNVEV (reference sequence). CDR3 amino acids: CASSIQGASEQYF. CDR3 nucleotides: TGTGCCAGCAGTATACAGGGGGCCAGCGAGCAGTACTTC.

Here the CDR3 reads CASVEGGTRRYEQYF. CDR3 DNA: TGTGCCAGCGTGGAAGGCGGGACTAGGCGGTACGAGCAGTACTTC. V gene TRBV2 combines with J gene TRBJ2-7, with TRBD2 matching over 8 bases. The CDR3 consists of 15 residues. In germline, CDR1 is SNHLY, CDR2 FYNNEI. V shed 8 bases, J shed 4 bases, and the junction held 13 bases outside the gene matches.

This sequence joins TRBV11-2 and TRBJ2-5; a possible D gene is TRBD1 (6 bases). The CDR3 covers 16 residues. Germline V CDR1 and CDR2: SGHAT, FQNNGV. Trimming took off 0 bases at V and 5 bases at J, with 16 bases between the two ends. The CDR3 sequence: CASSLDLGDQGETQYF. In nucleotides, the CDR3 is TGTGCCAGCAGCTTAGATCTTGGAGACCAGGGGGAGACCCAGTACTTC.

The V and J genes are TRBV11-2 and TRBJ2-1, with D uncertain. Per the germline V gene, CDR1 is SGHAT and CDR2 is FQNNGV. Trimming stripped 4 bases from V and 8 bases from J, with 9 bases between. CDR3 length equals 12 residues. The CDR3 region is CASSWGRDEQFF. The CDR3 DNA is TGTGCCAGCAGCTGGGGTAGGGATGAGCAGTTCTTC. Drawing the rest from reference TRBV11-2 and TRBJ2-1, the complete variable domain is EAGVAQSPRYKIIEKRQSVAFWCNPISGHATLYWYQQILGQGPKLLIQFQNNGVVDDSQLPKDRFSAERLKGVDSTLKIQPAKLEDSAVYLCASSWGRDEQFFGPGTRLTVL.